This TCR beta chain was recorded in a study of cytomegalovirus exposure and HLA in healthy donors. The study, taken as a whole, reports: In a later analysis, TCR beta V- and J-gene trimming was associated with a missense DCLRE1C variant. Through in vitro validation, a few CMV-associated chains were shown to be specific for CMV antigens.

Germline CDR1 LNHNV, CDR2 YYDKDF (reference sequence). The CDR3 runs to 13 residues. J lost 14 bases, V lost 5 bases, and 5 bases had no gene match. The PCR ran on 60 Vbeta and 13 Jbeta primers. Method: immunoSEQ multiplex PCR; TCRdb's copy keeps in-frame clones and lacks some. The sample includes around 150,000 clones, roughly a tenth of them seen just once. This clone came up a few times. Its antigen remains unidentified. The V call is TRBV15, the J call TRBJ2-1, with 14 bases fitting TRBD2. This TCR came from a male donor in good health and CMV-seronegative. The sequenced sample consisted of PBMCs. For the CDR3, the DNA is TGTGCCACCAGCGCCGGACTAGCGGGAGGAGAGTTCTTC. Its protein product is CATSAGLAGGEFF.